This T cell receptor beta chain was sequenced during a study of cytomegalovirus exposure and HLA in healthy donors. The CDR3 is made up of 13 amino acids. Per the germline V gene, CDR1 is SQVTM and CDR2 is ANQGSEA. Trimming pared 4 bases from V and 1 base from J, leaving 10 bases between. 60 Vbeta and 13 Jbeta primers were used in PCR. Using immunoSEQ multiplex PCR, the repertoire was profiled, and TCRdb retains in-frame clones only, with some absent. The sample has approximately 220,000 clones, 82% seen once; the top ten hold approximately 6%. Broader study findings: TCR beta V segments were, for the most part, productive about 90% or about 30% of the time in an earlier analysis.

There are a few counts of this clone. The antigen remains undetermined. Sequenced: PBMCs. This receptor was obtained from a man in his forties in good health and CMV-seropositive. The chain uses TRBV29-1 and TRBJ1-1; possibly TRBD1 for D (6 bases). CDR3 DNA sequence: TGCAGCGTTGGTCAGGGGCGGAACACTGAAGCTTTCTTT. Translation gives CSVGQGRNTEAFF. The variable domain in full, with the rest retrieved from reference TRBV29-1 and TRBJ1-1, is SAVISQKPSRDICQRGTSLTIQCQVDSQVTMMFWYRQQPGQSLTLIATANQGSEATYESGFVIDKFPISRPNLTFSTLTVSNMSPEDSSIYLCSVGQGRNTEAFFGQGTRLTVV.